This T cell receptor beta chain was recovered during a study of T cell responses to AZD1222 COVID-19 vaccine. Repertoires were generated with immunoSEQ multiplex PCR, while TCRdb's copy carries only in-frame clones and drops some. The data contain more than 30,000 clones, around nine tenths of them singletons. This CDR3 contains 11 residues. V was shortened by 4 bases and J by 7 bases, with 6 bases between the two germline ends. CDR1 and CDR2 (germline): MNHEY, SVGEGT. This TCR was sampled from an adult who received the AZD1222 COVID-19 vaccine. This sequence joins TRBV6-2 or TRBV6-3 and TRBJ2-3; D uncertain. The sequencing used peripheral blood, collected 28 days after the second AZD1222 dose. CDR3 sequence (DNA): TGTGCCAGCAGTTTCGGATATACGCAGTATTTT. Translated: CASSFGYTQYF.